This T cell receptor (beta chain) was documented in a study of Graves' ophthalmopathy and Graves' hyperthyroidism. V was cut by 6 bases and J by 5 bases, with 19 bases left in between. The germline V gene has CDR1 WSHSY and CDR2 SAAADI. The CDR3 has 16 amino acids. This clonotype was seen ten or more times. Investigators amplified TCR beta CDR3 regions from RNA transcripts. In the first round, RT-PCR was carried out with HTBI primers, and a multiplex PCR formed the second round. One entry per CDR3 protein results from TCRdb running MiXCR on the multiplex PCR reads. The sample consists of over a million distinct CDR3 sequences, 35% to 40% of them appearing once.

V is TRBV10-2 and J is TRBJ1-4, with D maybe TRBD1 (5 bases). The sequence was obtained from an adult man with Graves' hyperthyroidism. Sequenced material: peripheral blood or thyroid tissue (not recorded which). In nucleotides, the CDR3 is TGCGCCAGCAGGCCCTCCTCACAGGTGAAGAATGAAAAACTGTTTTTT. It is translated as CASRPSSQVKNEKLFF.